What follows is one TCR beta chain and its context. Antigen unknown. The entry originates in a study of T cell responses to AZD1222 COVID-19 vaccine. General study points: White British people made up most donors, females outnumbered males, and clonal diversity was possibly underestimated.

Profiled with immunoSEQ multiplex PCR; TCRdb holds only in-frame clones, not every one. The sample consists of over 100,000 clones, 70% to 90% of them appearing once. The CDR3 length is 16 residues. Looked up from germline, CDR1 is SGDLS and CDR2 is YYNGEE. J gave up 10 bases and V 0 bases, and 10 bases lay outside the gene matches. The sequencing used peripheral blood, collected on day 0 of MenACWY control vaccination. The sequence came from an adult in good health. V and J are TRBV9 and TRBJ2-1, with 10 bases that match TRBD2. In nucleotides, the CDR3 is TGTGCCAGCAGCGTAGGGGCTCTAGCGGGAGCATGGGAGCAGTTCTTC. Translating it yields CASSVGALAGAWEQFF.